These 2 T cell receptor beta chains were all obtained from the same sample, sequenced in a study of identical twins. One entry per CDR3 protein, called by TCRdb with MiXCR from the 5' RACE reads. The table records 550,000 to 800,000 distinct CDR3 sequences, under 8.5% of them present only once. The same sample was also used in a study of yellow fever vaccine responses in identical twins.

Material for sequencing was PBMCs. Every receptor here comes from a woman aged 18-29 years in good health.

Many counts were recorded for this clonotype. The chain combines TRBV7-2 with TRBJ2-2; 10 positions agree with TRBD1. With 5 bases clipped from V and 5 bases from J, the junction kept 2 bases outside the gene matches. In germline, CDR1 is SGHTA, CDR2 FQGNSA. The CDR3 has 14 amino acids. CDR3: CASSRTGGTGELFF. CDR3 DNA sequence: TGTGCCAGCAGCCGGACAGGGGGAACCGGGGAGCTGTTTTTT.

The chain employs TRBV18 and TRBJ2-1; weak D call: TRBD2 (7 bases). The CDR3 has 16 residues. The V end was cut by 6 bases, the J end by 3 bases, with 18 bases between. CDR1 and CDR2 from the germline V gene are KGHSH and LQKENI. This CDR3 reads CASSLEGGNLYNEQFF. CDR3 DNA sequence: TGTGCCAGCTCCCTAGAGGGGGGGAATCTCTACAATGAGCAGTTCTTC.